The clone carrying this TCR beta chain was picked up one time. Its antigen is as yet unknown. The data were taken from a study of CD8 T cells in ankylosing spondylitis. Overall study results and limits: Clones linked to the disease showed a CD8+ phenotype. They occurred at relatively low frequencies in peripheral blood. There were earlier reports of some motif variants in reactive arthritis synovial fluid and blood. Matched ankylosing spondylitis synovial fluid reportedly showed significant enrichment of disease-linked clones.

The CDR3 consists of 13 residues. Germline V gene data show CDR1 as SGHVS and CDR2 as FQNEAQ. V lost 3 bases, J lost 3 bases, and 9 bases lay in between. Each TCR beta library was made by quantitative 5'-RACE that incorporated molecular barcodes. Using its own MiXCR run on the 5' RACE reads, TCRdb lists one record per CDR3 protein. The data contain about 250,000 distinct CDR3 sequences, roughly 32% of them singletons. The chain recombines TRBV7-8 with TRBJ2-7; perhaps D is TRBD1 or TRBD2 (5 bases each). Sequenced: blood, either unsorted or a sorted T cell fraction (not recorded which). The TCR originated in a male donor with ankylosing spondylitis or in good health (not recorded which). CDR3 sequence reads: CASSFRDGYEQYF. CDR3 sequence (DNA): TGTGCCAGCAGCTTCCGGGACGGCTACGAGCAGTACTTC.